The source of this T cell receptor beta chain is a study of blood T cell repertoires in COVID-19. CDR1 and CDR2 (germline): LNHDA, SQIVND (reference sequence). The CDR3 runs to 15 residues. V lost 1 base, J lost 5 bases, and 14 bases lay in between. Only in-frame clones appear in the TCRdb table, and some are missing; sequencing was by immunoSEQ multiplex PCR. The data contain fewer than 300,000 clones, approximately 82% of them singletons. The TCR sequence derives from a woman between 18 and 30 years old with acute or convalescent COVID-19. The chain employs TRBV19 and TRBJ2-5; D may be TRBD2 (5 bases). The specimen sequenced was peripheral blood. As DNA, the CDR3 is TGTGCCAGTAGTATAGCGACTACGCTCCAGGAGACCCAGTACTTC. This sequence encodes CASSIATTLQETQYF.